By its share, the clone carrying this T cell receptor beta chain is large. Antigen unknown. The data belong to a study of T-cell memory formation after mild COVID-19. One entry per CDR3 protein results from TCRdb running MiXCR on the 5' RACE reads. This repertoire shows around 5,000 distinct CDR3 sequences, roughly 44% found once; its top ten account for 2% to 3%. Study-level findings and limits: Pre-infection memory held some responding clones, suggesting pre-existing cross-reactive T cells responded. A balance of CD4 and CD8 characterized clones contracting day 15 to 85, whereas later expanders leaned CD4+.

Germline V CDR1 and CDR2: LGHNA, YNFKEQ. This CDR3 contains 16 residues. Unmatched junction bases numbered 11, after V lost 4 bases and J lost 5 bases. V gene TRBV4-2 combines with J gene TRBJ2-7; 10 bases fit TRBD1. This TCR derives from an adult who had mild COVID-19 (a few samples of this study predate the infection). Cell type and time point are not known. Sequencing was done on a sample of PBMCs or a T cell subset sorted from them (not recorded which). The CDR3 sequence is CASSPSPGQGLDEQYF. The CDR3 DNA reads TGTGCCAGCAGCCCTTCACCGGGACAGGGGTTGGACGAGCAGTACTTC.